This T cell receptor (beta chain) was found in a study of response to subunit inactivated influenza vaccine. J gave up 7 bases and V 4 bases, and 3 bases lay outside the gene matches. Germline V gives CDR1 MNHEY, CDR2 SMNVEV (reference sequence). The CDR3 runs 14 residues. One entry per CDR3 protein results from TCRdb running MiXCR on the RT-PCR reads. The data show approximately 310,000 distinct CDR3 sequences, around a fifth seen once. Sequencing was performed on PBMCs from blood, taken roughly 20 months after vaccination. This chain connects TRBV27 to TRBJ1-6; 8 bases fit TRBD1. The sequence derives from a man aged 50 to 69 who received an inactivated influenza vaccine. CDR3 nucleotides: TGTGCCAGCAGTTCGGACAGGGCGAATTCACCCCTCCACTTT. Translation gives CASSSDRANSPLHF.